The T cell receptor (beta chain) under discussion was sequenced for a study of blood T cell repertoires in COVID-19. Assay: immunoSEQ multiplex PCR; the TCRdb copy retains only in-frame clones and omits some. The table records about 170,000 clones, approximately 89% of them present only once. The ends lost 5 bases at V and 4 bases at J; junction bases unmatched: 10. In germline, CDR1 is SEHNR, CDR2 FQNEAQ (reference sequence). This CDR3 is built from 15 residues. The sequence was obtained from a man between 65 and 79 years old with acute or convalescent COVID-19. The chain uses TRBV7-9 and TRBJ2-7, with 8 bases fitting TRBD1. Material: peripheral blood. The CDR3 region is CASSPQDRERYEQYF. The CDR3 DNA follows: TGTGCCAGCAGCCCCCAGGACAGGGAAAGGTACGAGCAGTACTTC.